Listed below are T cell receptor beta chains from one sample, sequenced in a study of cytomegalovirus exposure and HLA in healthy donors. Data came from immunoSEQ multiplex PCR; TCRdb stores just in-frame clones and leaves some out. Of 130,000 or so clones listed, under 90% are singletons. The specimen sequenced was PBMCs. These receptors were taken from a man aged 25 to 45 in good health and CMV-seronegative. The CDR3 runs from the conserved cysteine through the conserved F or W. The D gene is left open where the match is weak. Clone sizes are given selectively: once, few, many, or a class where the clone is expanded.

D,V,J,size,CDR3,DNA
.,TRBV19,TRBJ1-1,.,CASSIPGMTVNPNTEAFF,TGTGCCAGTAGTATTCCAGGGATGACAGTTAATCCGAACACTGAAGCTTTCTTT
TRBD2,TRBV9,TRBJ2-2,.,CASSVASRGGPIGELFF,TGTGCCAGCAGCGTAGCTTCGCGGGGGGGACCGATCGGGGAGCTGTTTTTT
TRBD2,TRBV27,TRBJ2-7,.,CASSSYGGWGYEQYF,TGTGCCAGCAGTTCGTACGGGGGGTGGGGCTACGAGCAGTACTTC
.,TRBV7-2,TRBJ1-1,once,CASSLQENTEAFF,TGTGCCAGCAGCTTACAGGAGAACACTGAAGCTTTCTTT
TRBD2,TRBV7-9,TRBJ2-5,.,CASSLELAGGQETQYF,TGTGCCAGCAGCTTAGAGCTAGCGGGGGGGCAAGAGACCCAGTACTTC
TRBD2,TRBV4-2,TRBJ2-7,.,CASSQGSGGANEQYF,TGTGCCAGCAGCCAAGGAAGCGGGGGGGCTAACGAGCAGTACTTC
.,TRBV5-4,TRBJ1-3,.,CASSPGQPGNTIYF,TGTGCCAGCAGCCCCGGACAGCCCGGAAACACCATATATTTT
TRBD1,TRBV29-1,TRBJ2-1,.,CSVATGWGEQFF,TGCAGCGTAGCGACAGGGTGGGGTGAGCAGTTCTTC
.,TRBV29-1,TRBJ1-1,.,CSVEGYAGRNTEAFF,TGCAGCGTTGAAGGGTACGCCGGGAGGAACACTGAAGCTTTCTTT
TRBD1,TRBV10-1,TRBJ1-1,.,CASSEVRQGEAFF,TGCGCCAGCAGTGAGGTGCGACAGGGTGAAGCTTTCTTT
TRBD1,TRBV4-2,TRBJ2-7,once,CASSQGTASYEQYF,TGTGCCAGCAGCCAGGGGACAGCTTCCTACGAGCAGTACTTC
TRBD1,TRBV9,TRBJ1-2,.,CASSSGTANGYTF,TGTGCCAGCAGCAGTGGGACAGCTAATGGCTACACCTTC
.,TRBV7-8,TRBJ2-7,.,CASSLAGGAEQYF,TGTGCCAGCAGCTTAGCTGGAGGGGCAGAGCAGTACTTC
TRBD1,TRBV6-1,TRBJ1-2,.,CASSGPGTGTPRTGYTF,TGTGCCAGCAGTGGCCCCGGGACAGGGACGCCTCGGACTGGCTACACCTTC
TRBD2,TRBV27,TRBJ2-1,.,CASSLFGTSGGGEQFF,TGTGCCAGCAGTTTATTTGGGACTAGCGGGGGGGGTGAGCAGTTCTTC
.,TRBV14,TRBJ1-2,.,CASSQDRLWLGGTF,TGTGCCAGCAGCCAAGATCGTCTGTGGTTGGGGGGCACCTTC
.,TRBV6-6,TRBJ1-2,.,CASGPTGPYYGYTF,TGTGCCAGCGGGCCGACAGGTCCCTACTATGGCTACACCTTC
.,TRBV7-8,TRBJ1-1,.,CASGKGRFTEAFF,TGTGCCTCGGGGAAGGGGAGGTTCACTGAAGCTTTCTTT
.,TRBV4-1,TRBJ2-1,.,CASSQEKLDIRQFF,TGCGCCAGCAGCCAAGAAAAGTTAGACATTCGGCAGTTCTTC
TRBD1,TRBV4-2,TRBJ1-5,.,CASSQDSPGGRPQHF,TGTGCCAGCAGCCAAGATTCTCCAGGGGGAAGGCCCCAGCATTTT
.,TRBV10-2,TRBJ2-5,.,CASSESELGLETQYF,TGCGCCAGCAGTGAGTCAGAACTCGGGTTGGAGACCCAGTACTTC
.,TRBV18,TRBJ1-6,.,CASSPLGSSPLHF,TGTGCCAGCTCACCATTGGGGAGTTCACCCCTCCACTTT
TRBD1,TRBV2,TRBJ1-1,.,CASRTGGRNTEAFF,TGTGCCAGCCGGACAGGGGGCCGGAACACTGAAGCTTTCTTT
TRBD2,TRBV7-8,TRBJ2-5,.,CASSQTGPAGRGAQYF,TGTGCCAGCAGCCAGACCGGGCCAGCGGGGCGGGGTGCCCAGTACTTC